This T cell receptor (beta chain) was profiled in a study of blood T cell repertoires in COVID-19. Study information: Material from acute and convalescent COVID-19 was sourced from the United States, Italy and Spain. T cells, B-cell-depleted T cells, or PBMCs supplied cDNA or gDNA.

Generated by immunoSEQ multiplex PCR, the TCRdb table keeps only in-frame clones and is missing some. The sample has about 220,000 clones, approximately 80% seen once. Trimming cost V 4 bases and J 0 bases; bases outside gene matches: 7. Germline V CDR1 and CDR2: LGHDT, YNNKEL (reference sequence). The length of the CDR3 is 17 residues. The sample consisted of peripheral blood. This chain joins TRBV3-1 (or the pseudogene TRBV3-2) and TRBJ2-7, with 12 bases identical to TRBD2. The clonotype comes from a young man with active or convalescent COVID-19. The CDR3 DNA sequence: TGTGCCAGCAGCCCTCGGACTAGCGGGGCTGTCTCCTACGAGCAGTACTTC. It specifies CASSPRTSGAVSYEQYF.